This note documents a single TCR beta chain sequence. A multiplex PCR was run with 60 Vbeta primers and 13 Jbeta primers. Method: immunoSEQ multiplex PCR; TCRdb's copy keeps in-frame clones and lacks some. This table has roughly 97,000 clones, over 60% appearing once. The sample comes from a study of cytomegalovirus exposure and HLA in healthy donors. The CDR3 extends over 17 amino acids. Germline V gene sequence: CDR1 SGHAT, CDR2 FQNNGV. V was shortened by 5 bases and J by 1 base, with 17 bases between the two germline ends. The chain is built from TRBV11-2 and TRBJ2-2, with D maybe TRBD2 (7 bases). The receptor comes from a man aged 55 to 70 in good health and CMV-seropositive. The specimen sequenced was PBMCs. CDR3 DNA: TGTGCCAGCAGCCCCTCCCGGCGGGGGCTGAACACCGGGGAGCTGTTTTTT. Protein sequence: CASSPSRRGLNTGELFF.